One sample yielded the 8 T cell receptor beta chains listed below, sequenced in a study of blood T cell repertoires in COVID-19. Data came from immunoSEQ multiplex PCR; TCRdb stores just in-frame clones and leaves some out. The sample carries 120,000 or so clones, about four fifths recorded once. The sample comprised PBMCs or T cells enriched from blood (not recorded which). Every receptor here comes from a young woman who had recovered from COVID-19.

The gene calls are TRBV5-1 and TRBJ2-5; maybe TRBD1 (6 bases). V was pared by 4 bases and J by 2 bases, with 21 bases between. This CDR3 region has 17 residues. In germline, CDR1 is SGHRS, CDR2 YFSETQ. The CDR3 region is CASSPWRTQTGQETQYF. The CDR3 DNA reads TGCGCCAGCAGCCCTTGGCGGACTCAAACAGGGCAAGAGACCCAGTACTTC. Drawing the rest from reference TRBV5-1 and TRBJ2-5, the complete variable domain is KAGVTQTPRYLIKTRGQQVTLSCSPISGHRSVSWYQQTPGQGLQFLFEYFSETQRNKGNFPGRFSGRQFSNSRSEMNVSTLELGDSALYLCASSPWRTQTGQETQYFGPGTRLLVL.

This clone has only a few counts. The chain recombines TRBV3-1 (or the pseudogene TRBV3-2) with TRBJ2-7; 7 nucleotides agree with TRBD2. The germline gives CDR1 LGHDT, CDR2 YNNKEL (reference sequence). V gave up 3 bases and J gave up 3 bases; unmatched junction bases: 8. The CDR3 runs to 15 residues. CDR3 sequence: CASSQGATGGYEQYF. In DNA, the CDR3 is TGTGCCAGCAGCCAGGGAGCGACGGGAGGCTACGAGCAGTACTTC.

The chain has TRBV27 and TRBJ1-2; D possibly corresponds to TRBD1 (6 bases). V was clipped by 5 bases and J by 4 bases, with 14 bases between them. Germline V gives CDR1 MNHEY, CDR2 SMNVEV (reference sequence). CDR3 length: 14 amino acids. CDR3 sequence (DNA): TGTGCCAGCAGTCCGCAGGGGCCGCTCTATGGCTACACCTTC. Encoded protein: CASSPQGPLYGYTF.

The V and J genes are TRBV27 and TRBJ1-6; D may be TRBD1 (6 bases). The CDR3 is 15 residues long. The ends were cut back, 0 bases at V and 11 bases at J, with 14 bases in the middle. Germline loops: CDR1 MNHEY, CDR2 SMNVEV (reference sequence). The DNA of the CDR3 is TGTGCCAGCAGTTTATCGGCAGGGGATGCGCCACCCCTCCACTTT. It yields the protein CASSLSAGDAPPLHF.

The chain combines TRBV11-3 with TRBJ1-1; D possibly corresponds to TRBD1 (5 bases). This CDR3 region has 19 residues. The V gene lost 5 bases and the J gene lost 3 bases, with 28 bases spanning the gap. CDR1 and CDR2 (germline): SGHNT, YENEEA. CDR3 DNA sequence: TGTGCCAGCAGCGTCCGCGGTAGGTCCGGGGGTGTTCGGGACACTGAAGCTTTCTTT. This sequence encodes CASSVRGRSGGVRDTEAFF.

V gene TRBV28 combines with J gene TRBJ1-6, with 9 bases lining up with TRBD1. This CDR3 spans 18 amino acids. The germline gives CDR1 MDHEN, CDR2 SYDVKM. Trimming removed 4 bases from V and 0 bases from J; junction bases left unmatched: 7. Here the CDR3 reads CASSSGTGSSSYNSPLHF. CDR3 DNA sequence: TGTGCCAGCAGTTCTGGGACAGGGTCAAGCTCCTATAATTCACCCCTCCACTTT.

The rearrangement uses TRBV5-4 and TRBJ2-7; 9 bases match TRBD2. CDR1 and CDR2 from the germline V gene are SGHNT and YYREEE (reference sequence). J lost 5 bases, V lost 0 bases, and 12 bases had no gene match. The CDR3 runs 17 residues. The CDR3 reads CASSLGFGSGRNNEQYF. The CDR3 bases are TGTGCCAGCAGCTTGGGGTTTGGGAGCGGGAGGAACAACGAGCAGTACTTC.

This clone appeared once. V and J are TRBV2 and TRBJ1-6; D is perhaps TRBD1 (5 bases). This CDR3 has 18 residues. V lost 7 bases, J lost 0 bases, and 19 bases lay in between. Germline V gene data show CDR1 as SNHLY and CDR2 as FYNNEI. CDR3 sequence reads: CASTLKGPGLSYNSPLHF. The DNA for the CDR3 is TGTGCCAGCACCCTCAAGGGTCCAGGGCTCTCCTATAATTCACCCCTCCACTTT.